These 20 T cell receptor beta chains share one sample of origin, sequenced in a study of post-analysis software for immune sequencing data. The study's findings and limits: When patients were compared with controls, five TRBV segments were more frequent, TRBV5-6, TRBV5-1 and TRBV20-1 among them.

Prepared libraries of TCR beta cDNA carried unique molecular identifiers. MiXCR, run by TCRdb on the PCR reads, gives a single entry per CDR3 protein. Here the sample spans some 890,000 distinct CDR3 sequences, approximately 57% being singletons. For these TCRs, the target antigens are not known. Sequences were obtained from blood. The source is a girl between 10 and 17 years old with multiple sclerosis.

This clonotype was counted only a few times. CDR3 coding DNA: TGCAGCGTTGTTAGATACACCGGGGAGCTGTTTTTT. It specifies CSVVRYTGELFF. The rearrangement uses TRBV29-1 and TRBJ2-2; unclear D gene. Germline values: CDR1 SQVTM, CDR2 ANQGSEA. Trimming removed 4 bases from V and 3 bases from J, with 6 bases in between. The CDR3 totals 12 residues.

A few counts support this clonotype. V usage is TRBV20-1 and J usage is TRBJ2-5; D is undetermined. The germline V gene has CDR1 DFQATT and CDR2 SNEGSKA (reference sequence). The CDR3 is 12 residues long. Trimming removed 7 bases at V and 4 bases at J, with 13 bases between. In nucleotides, the CDR3 is TGCAGTGTCGGAGTGGGTGTAGAGACCCAGTACTTC. Encoded protein: CSVGVGVETQYF.

The CDR3 coding sequence is TGTGCCAGCAGTGACTCTAGCGGGAGGGCCACCGGGGAGCTGTTTTTT. Residues: CASSDSSGRATGELFF. This chain joins TRBV6-4 and TRBJ2-2, with 11 positions matching TRBD2. The CDR3 runs to 16 residues. V dropped 0 bases and J dropped 4; count of bases not matched to a gene: 1. CDR1 is MRHNA, CDR2 SNTAGT, per germline.

The gene calls are TRBV20-1 and TRBJ2-5, with 7 bases matching TRBD2. TRBJ2-7 explains the end of the DNA better; the J call may be wrong. Germline V CDR1 and CDR2: DFQATT, SNEGSKA (reference sequence). The CDR3 is 13 residues long. CDR3 in DNA: TGCAGTGCTCTCAGAGTAACGGGGGGCGAGCAGTACTTC. Encoded protein: CSALRVTGGEQYF.

The chain has TRBV29-1 and TRBJ2-6; 9 nucleotides align to TRBD1. V shed 7 bases and J 1 base; nucleotides not matched to a gene: 8. Germline values: CDR1 SQVTM, CDR2 ANQGSEA. This CDR3 is built from 16 residues. This CDR3 is CSADDRGGSGANVLTF. CDR3 DNA sequence: TGCAGCGCCGACGACAGGGGGGGATCTGGGGCCAACGTCCTGACTTTC.

The chain joins TRBV6-6 to TRBJ2-1; TRBD2 aligns across 10 bases. There are 17 residues in the CDR3. V shed 2 bases and J 13 bases; nucleotides not matched to a gene: 17. Germline loops: CDR1 MNHNY, CDR2 SVGAGI (reference sequence). The CDR3 reads CASSYAEIAGGQETQFF. As DNA, the CDR3 is TGTGCCAGCAGTTACGCAGAAATAGCGGGGGGACAAGAGACCCAGTTCTTC.

This clonotype was detected only a few times. The V call is TRBV20-1, the J call TRBJ2-7; 11 bases map to TRBD1. The CDR3 extends over 14 amino acids. V was pared by 0 bases and J by 4 bases, with 2 bases of the junction left unmatched. Germline V lookup: CDR1 DFQATT, CDR2 SNEGSKA (reference sequence). The CDR3: CSAREGTGGYEQYF. The CDR3 DNA reads as TGCAGTGCTAGAGAGGGGACAGGGGGATACGAGCAGTACTTC.

This clonotype was counted between two and nine times. The chain uses TRBV10-3 and TRBJ2-7; no clear D gene. Germline V gives CDR1 ENHRY, CDR2 SYGVKD. With 10 bases removed from V and 5 bases from J, the gap between germline ends came to 12 bases. The CDR3 has 11 residues. As DNA, the CDR3 is TGTGCCAAAGAGGACGTCCACGAGCAGTACTTC. It encodes CAKEDVHEQYF.

The chain employs TRBV12-3 or TRBV12-4 and TRBJ1-5, with D possibly matching TRBD1 (5 bases). This CDR3 is built from 15 residues. V dropped 2 bases and J dropped 1 base, with 9 bases sitting between them. CDR3 DNA sequence: TGTGCCAGCAGTTTATGGGGACTGAGCAATCAGCCCCAGCATTTT. Protein sequence: CASSLWGLSNQPQHF.

This clonotype was observed a few times. The chain links TRBV6-5 to TRBJ2-5; TRBD2 agrees at 11 bases. Trimming took 6 bases from V and 2 from J; bases not matched to a gene: 5. The CDR3 runs 15 residues. CDR1 is MNHEY, CDR2 SVGAGI, per germline. CDR3 amino acids: CASRFGLAGQETQYF. DNA of the CDR3: TGTGCCAGCAGATTCGGACTAGCGGGTCAAGAGACCCAGTACTTC.

This chain joins TRBV29-1 and TRBJ2-7; no reliable D call. CDR1 is SQVTM and CDR2 is ANQGSEA in the germline V gene. The ends were cut back, 5 bases at V and 0 bases at J, with 14 bases in the middle. CDR3 size: 14 residues. The CDR3 DNA reads as TGCAGCGTTCGATTGACCTGGGGCTCCTACGAGCAGTACTTC. Translation: CSVRLTWGSYEQYF.

This clonotype was detected only a few times. V usage is TRBV27 and J usage is TRBJ2-7; TRBD1 matches at 8 bases. Germline V lookup: CDR1 MNHEY, CDR2 SMNVEV (reference sequence). J was trimmed by 3 bases and V by 4 bases; bases with no gene match: 8. The CDR3 has 15 residues. The CDR3 bases are TGTGCCAGCAGTTACAACTCAGGGGGCATCTACGAGCAGTACTTC. Protein: CASSYNSGGIYEQYF.

The table lists this clonotype with a few counts. The chain has TRBV10-3 and TRBJ2-5; TRBD1 aligns across 7 bases. The CDR3 spans 15 residues. Germline CDR1 is ENHRY and CDR2 is SYGVKD. V gave up 8 bases and J gave up 2 bases; unmatched junction bases: 11. In DNA, the CDR3 is TGTGCCATCGGGGGAAGCGACAGGGCTCAAGAGACCCAGTACTTC. This encodes CAIGGSDRAQETQYF.

The gene calls are TRBV15 and TRBJ2-1; 9 bases fit TRBD2. The length of the CDR3 is 19 residues. The trim removed 4 bases at V and 3 bases at J, leaving 16 bases unmatched. Germline V lookup: CDR1 LNHNV, CDR2 YYDKDF (reference sequence). The CDR3 spells CATSTTFLAGGPGYNEQFF. The CDR3 DNA reads as TGTGCCACCAGCACCACCTTTCTGGCGGGAGGGCCAGGCTACAATGAGCAGTTCTTC.

The V call is TRBV5-1, the J call TRBJ1-2, with D tentatively TRBD1 (5 bases). This CDR3 has 14 amino acids. CDR1 is SGHRS, CDR2 YFSETQ, per germline. Trimming shortened V by 0 bases and J by 7 bases, and 13 bases separated the two germline ends. This chain's CDR3 is CASSLVGQPGGYTF. Here the CDR3 DNA reads TGCGCCAGCAGCTTGGTGGGGCAGCCCGGTGGCTACACCTTC.

The sample holds many counts of this clonotype. In DNA, the CDR3 is TGTGCCAGCAGCGTCGACAGAAACTATGGCTACACCTTC. Protein product: CASSVDRNYGYTF. The rearrangement joins TRBV9 to TRBJ1-2, with a possible D match to TRBD1 (5 bases). Germline CDR1 is SGDLS and CDR2 is YYNGEE. Trimming shortened V by 2 bases and J by 2 bases, and 7 bases separated the two germline ends. The CDR3 spans 13 residues.

The genes are TRBV12-3 or TRBV12-4 and TRBJ1-1; unclear D gene. This CDR3 has 14 residues. V was shortened by 3 bases and J by 1 base, with 9 bases between the two germline ends. The DNA for the CDR3 is TGTGCCAGCAGTTTCGGCAGAAAGAACACTGAAGCTTTCTTT. It is translated as CASSFGRKNTEAFF.

About this clonotype itself: At one end, the junction sequence differs from germline, possibly due to a read error. The V gene is TRBV7-9, the J gene TRBJ2-2; 7 bases line up with TRBD1. This CDR3 spans 14 amino acids. CDR1 SEHNR and CDR2 FQNEAQ come from the germline V gene (reference sequence). The CDR3 DNA is TGTGCCAACAGCCTAACAGGGGTAACCGGGGAGCTGTTTTTT. As protein: CANSLTGVTGELFF.

This chain uses TRBV7-2 with TRBJ1-2; D possibly corresponds to TRBD1 (5 bases). V was trimmed by 4 bases and J by 1 base, leaving 13 bases between them. The V gene's germline CDR1 is SGHTA and CDR2 FQGNSA. This CDR3 region has 15 residues. The CDR3 region is CASSSPSGVNYGYTF. The CDR3, as DNA: TGTGCCAGCAGCTCGCCCTCGGGGGTTAACTATGGCTACACCTTC.

The rearrangement links TRBV5-1 to TRBJ2-5, with 10 bases aligning to TRBD1. J was trimmed by 11 bases and V by 6 bases; bases with no gene match: 22. Germline V gene lookup returns CDR1 SGHRS and CDR2 YFSETQ. This CDR3 region has 17 residues. The chain's CDR3 is CASMKGQGPRFGEEQYF. CDR3 nucleotide sequence: TGCGCCAGCATGAAGGGACAGGGGCCTCGATTCGGTGAGGAGCAGTACTTC.